Each of the 27 T cell receptor beta chains below was sequenced from the same sample in a study of T cell responses to AZD1222 COVID-19 vaccine. Assay used: immunoSEQ multiplex PCR; TCRdb lists only in-frame clones, some missing. The sample carries 92,000 or so clones, about nine tenths recorded once. Specimen: peripheral blood, collected on day 0 of AZD1222 vaccination. Receptors were obtained from an adult in good health.

The gene calls are TRBV28 and TRBJ1-3; 7 nucleotides align to TRBD1. CDR3 length: 14 residues. Germline values: CDR1 MDHEN, CDR2 SYDVKM. V was pared by 6 bases and J by 5 bases, with 7 bases of the junction left unmatched. In DNA form, the CDR3 reads TGTGCCAGCAGCCGACAGGGAGTAAGAAACACCATATATTTT. Residues: CASSRQGVRNTIYF.

The chain recombines TRBV7-9 with TRBJ1-2, with no clear D. The germline V gene encodes CDR1 SEHNR and CDR2 FQNEAQ (reference sequence). There are 14 residues in the CDR3. V lost 1 base, J lost 0 bases, and 6 bases lay in between. CDR3 sequence: CASSLVAANYGYTF. The DNA for the CDR3 is TGTGCCAGCAGCTTAGTGGCAGCTAACTATGGCTACACCTTC.

The CDR3 protein is CASSERQGGQGEQYF. In nucleotides, the CDR3 is TGTGCCAGCAGTGAGCGGCAGGGGGGCCAGGGCGAGCAGTACTTC. This chain connects TRBV6-1 to TRBJ2-7, with D possibly TRBD1 on 7 matching bases. The germline CDR1 and CDR2 sequences are MNHNS and SASEGT. V was clipped by 3 bases and J by 6 bases, with 18 bases between them. The CDR3 consists of 15 residues.

The CDR3 protein is CSPLRGLNQPQHF. CDR3 DNA sequence: TGCAGCCCCCTGAGGGGCCTGAATCAGCCCCAGCATTTT. The J gene is TRBJ1-5, the V gene TRBV29-1; weak D call: TRBD1 (5 bases). Germline CDR1 and CDR2: SQVTM and ANQGSEA. The CDR3 has 13 residues. V lost 8 bases, J lost 4 bases, and 15 bases lay in between.

The chain recombines TRBV20-1 with TRBJ2-2; 12 bases are shared with TRBD2. V lost 3 bases, J lost 3 bases, and 11 bases stayed unmatched. CDR1 and CDR2 from the germline V gene are DFQATT and SNEGSKA (reference sequence). This CDR3 is 18 amino acids long. In DNA, the CDR3 is TGCAGTGCTAGTGGTCTAGCGGGGGGGCCTTCCTACACCGGGGAGCTGTTTTTT. Encoded protein: CSASGLAGGPSYTGELFF.

The chain is built from TRBV11-2 and TRBJ1-5, with unresolved D. V lost 4 bases, J lost 7 bases, and 11 bases lay in between. CDR3 length: 13 residues. The germline gives CDR1 SGHAT, CDR2 FQNNGV. CDR3 sequence: CASSSGPLQPQHF. CDR3 bases: TGTGCCAGCAGCTCCGGGCCCTTGCAGCCCCAGCATTTT.

The CDR3 is CASSPRGGYTF. Written as DNA, the CDR3 is TGTGCCAGCTCACCCCGAGGGGGCTACACCTTC. V gene TRBV18 combines with J gene TRBJ1-2, with D hard to call. The CDR3 has 11 residues. Trimming took off 3 bases at V and 8 bases at J, with 7 bases between the two ends. The germline V gene has CDR1 KGHSH and CDR2 LQKENI.

This chain connects TRBV19 to TRBJ2-2; D uncertain. V was cut by 5 bases and J by 3 bases, with 7 bases left in between. This CDR3 comprises 13 residues. In germline, CDR1 is LNHDA, CDR2 SQIVND (reference sequence). The CDR3 is CASSSDYTGELFF. As DNA, the CDR3 is TGTGCCAGTAGTTCAGACTACACCGGGGAGCTGTTTTTT.

This rearrangement joins TRBV28 to TRBJ1-2; tentative D call: TRBD1 (5 bases). CDR3 length: 16 amino acids. The ends were cut back, 3 bases at V and 2 bases at J, with 16 bases in the middle. Germline CDR1 reads MDHEN; CDR2 reads SYDVKM. DNA of the CDR3: TGTGCCAGCAGTTTTCTGGGAAAACAGGCGAACTATGGCTACACCTTC. It yields the protein CASSFLGKQANYGYTF.

This sequence joins TRBV28 and TRBJ2-7; 7 bases agree with TRBD1. Trimming at V came to 3 bases and at J to 3 bases, leaving 5 bases not matched to a gene. This CDR3 has 14 amino acids. Germline CDR1 and CDR2: MDHEN and SYDVKM. CDR3 residues: CASSFSGTVYEQYF. CDR3 coding DNA: TGTGCCAGCAGTTTCTCCGGGACAGTCTACGAGCAGTACTTC. Based on the CDR3 plus reference TRBV28 and TRBJ2-7, the full variable domain is DVKVTQSSRYLVKRTGEKVFLECVQDMDHENMFWYRQDPGLGLRLIYFSYDVKMKEKGDIPEGYSVSREKKERFSLILESASTNQTSMYLCASSFSGTVYEQYFGPGTRLTVT.

A single count supports this clone. The rearrangement joins TRBV19 to TRBJ2-7; D might be TRBD1 or TRBD2, each matching 6 bases. In germline, CDR1 is LNHDA, CDR2 SQIVND (reference sequence). V dropped 7 bases and J dropped 3 bases, with 13 bases sitting between them. This CDR3 has 13 residues. Written as DNA, the CDR3 is TGTGCCAGTACGGGGGCAGGAGGCTACGAGCAGTACTTC. This translates into CASTGAGGYEQYF.

The chain combines TRBV3-1 (or the pseudogene TRBV3-2) with TRBJ2-7; D not resolved. V lost 0 bases, J lost 3 bases, and 6 bases lay in between. There are 13 residues in the CDR3. Germline V gene sequence: CDR1 LGHDT, CDR2 YNNKEL (reference sequence). The CDR3 DNA is TGTGCCAGCAGCCAAGATCAGGTCTACGAGCAGTACTTC. Translated, it gives CASSQDQVYEQYF.

The CDR3 region has the DNA TGTGCCAGCAGTGAATCGGGGAATCTAGTGACTTACGAGCAGTACTTC. Protein product: CASSESGNLVTYEQYF. J is TRBJ2-7 and V is TRBV2; TRBD2 is a possible D gene (5 bases). The CDR3 runs 16 residues. The V gene's germline CDR1 is SNHLY and CDR2 FYNNEI. The V end lost 2 bases, the J end lost 4 bases, and 18 bases lay between the germline ends.

This clone appeared once. The chain joins TRBV25-1 to TRBJ1-2, with a tentative D call TRBD1 (5 bases). The CDR3 runs 15 residues. The germline gives CDR1 MGHDK, CDR2 SYGVNS. Trimming stripped 4 bases from V and 7 bases from J, with 19 bases between. CDR3: CASSAHRDGPSGYTF. In DNA, the CDR3 is TGTGCCAGCAGTGCCCACCGGGACGGGCCGTCTGGCTACACCTTC.

The V call is TRBV11-3, the J call TRBJ2-3, with D perhaps TRBD1 (5 bases). This CDR3 region has 15 residues. Germline lookup yields CDR1 SGHNT and CDR2 YENEEA. V lost 1 base to trimming and J lost 2 bases, with 10 bases between them. CDR3 sequence (DNA): TGTGCCAGCAGCTTAGGTGGGGCGAACACAGATACGCAGTATTTT. It specifies CASSLGGANTDTQYF.

The CDR3 nucleotides read TGCAGCGTTGGGCAGCAGACTAACTATGGCTACACCTTC. Its protein product is CSVGQQTNYGYTF. This chain connects TRBV29-1 to TRBJ1-2; D not certain. The CDR3 spans 13 residues. Trimming pared 4 bases from V and 0 bases from J, leaving 9 bases between. The germline V gene has CDR1 SQVTM and CDR2 ANQGSEA.

The chain recombines TRBV10-3 with TRBJ1-2; 8 bases agree with TRBD1. This CDR3 has 12 residues. Germline CDR1 is ENHRY and CDR2 is SYGVKD. V lost 6 bases, J lost 6 bases, and 3 bases stayed unmatched. DNA of the CDR3: TGTGCCATCAGCTCGGGACAGGATGGCTACACCTTC. It yields the protein CAISSGQDGYTF.

The rearrangement uses TRBV30 and TRBJ1-2; D may be TRBD1 (6 bases). Trimming took 2 bases from V and 8 from J, leaving 21 bases between them. The CDR3 covers 15 residues. Germline CDR1 is GTSNPN and CDR2 is SVGIG (reference sequence). The CDR3 coding sequence is TGTGCCTGGAGTCGGTCTATGGGGGGCGCCGGGGGCTACACCTTC. This gives the protein CAWSRSMGGAGGYTF. Full variable domain (remainder filled in from reference TRBV30 and TRBJ1-2): SQTIHQWPATLVQPVGSPLSLECTVEGTSNPNLYWYRQAAGRGLQLLFYSVGIGQISSEVPQNLSASRPQDRQFILSSKKLLLSDSGFYLCAWSRSMGGAGGYTFGSGTRLTVV.

This clone was observed a few times. V gene TRBV4-1 combines with J gene TRBJ1-6, with 7 bases that match TRBD1. This CDR3 contains 15 residues. Trimming took 3 bases from V and 5 from J; bases not matched to a gene: 4. Germline V gives CDR1 MGHRA, CDR2 YSYEKL. In DNA, the CDR3 is TGCGCCAGCAGCCACCCTACAGGGGATAATTCACCCCTCCACTTT. This codes for CASSHPTGDNSPLHF.

The chain links TRBV7-8 to TRBJ1-2, with D unclear. The CDR3 runs 14 residues. The V gene's germline CDR1 is SGHVS and CDR2 FQNEAQ. Trimming removed 3 bases at V and 0 bases at J, with 8 bases between. CDR3 nucleotides: TGTGCCAGCAGCTTTTCAGAAACTAACTATGGCTACACCTTC. As protein: CASSFSETNYGYTF. The full variable domain, rest sourced from reference TRBV7-8 and TRBJ1-2, is GAGVSQSPRYKVAKRGQDVALRCDPISGHVSLFWYQQALGQGPEFLTYFQNEAQLDKSGLPSDRFFAERPEGSVSTLKIQRTQQEDSAVYLCASSFSETNYGYTFGSGTRLTVV.

The rearrangement joins TRBV7-8 to TRBJ2-5; maybe TRBD1 (6 bases). The CDR3 runs to 13 residues. Trimming took 7 bases from V and 0 from J, leaving 9 bases between them. Per the germline V gene, CDR1 is SGHVS and CDR2 is FQNEAQ. CDR3 protein: CASIRGYQETQYF. CDR3 bases: TGTGCCAGCATAAGGGGGTACCAAGAGACCCAGTACTTC. The full variable domain, rest sourced from reference TRBV7-8 and TRBJ2-5, is GAGVSQSPRYKVAKRGQDVALRCDPISGHVSLFWYQQALGQGPEFLTYFQNEAQLDKSGLPSDRFFAERPEGSVSTLKIQRTQQEDSAVYLCASIRGYQETQYFGPGTRLLVL.

This clone was observed a single time. The chain is built from TRBV19 and TRBJ1-1, with a weak D call TRBD1 (6 bases). This CDR3 region has 15 residues. The V gene's germline CDR1 is LNHDA and CDR2 SQIVND (reference sequence). V was pared by 3 bases and J by 0 bases, with 11 bases between. The DNA for the CDR3 is TGTGCCAGTAGTATGGGGGCAGGTATGAACACTGAAGCTTTCTTT. As protein: CASSMGAGMNTEAFF.

This clone has just one count. The V and J genes are TRBV11-3 and TRBJ2-1; TRBD2 agrees at 12 bases. Germline CDR1 reads SGHNT; CDR2 reads YENEEA. With 5 bases clipped from V and 5 bases from J, the junction kept 1 base outside the gene matches. The CDR3 has 14 amino acids. The CDR3 is CASSRLAGDNEQFF. The CDR3 bases are TGTGCCAGCAGCAGACTAGCGGGGGACAATGAGCAGTTCTTC.

The chain has TRBV28 and TRBJ1-2; D perhaps matches TRBD1 (5 bases). Deletions cut 6 bases from V and 1 base from J, with 18 bases between. The CDR3 extends over 16 amino acids. Germline values: CDR1 MDHEN, CDR2 SYDVKM. CDR3 nucleotide sequence: TGTGCCAGCAGACCGCCGGGGCAGGGCTTTAACTATGGCTACACCTTC. Translating it yields CASRPPGQGFNYGYTF.

The V gene is TRBV7-8, the J gene TRBJ1-2; 10 bases fit TRBD1. This CDR3 comprises 14 residues. Per the germline V gene, CDR1 is SGHVS and CDR2 is FQNEAQ. J gave up 5 bases and V 5 bases, and 5 bases lay outside the gene matches. CDR3 amino acids: CASSLWTGGYGYTF. The CDR3 DNA is TGTGCCAGCAGCCTATGGACAGGGGGATATGGCTACACCTTC.

The table lists this clone with a count of one. The chain combines TRBV4-3 with TRBJ2-3, with D unresolved. Germline values: CDR1 LGHNA, CDR2 YSLEER. The CDR3 is made up of 15 amino acids. V lost 0 bases and J lost 1, with 8 bases in between. The CDR3 coding sequence is TGCGCCAGCAGCCAAGATGAGGACGGCACAGATACGCAGTATTTT. Residues: CASSQDEDGTDTQYF.

The gene calls are TRBV18 and TRBJ2-7; 7 bases map to TRBD1. Trimming cost V 8 bases and J 1 base; bases outside gene matches: 11. CDR3 length equals 15 residues. Germline assignment: CDR1 KGHSH and CDR2 LQKENI. The CDR3 nucleotides are TGTGCCAGCACACGTTCCGGGACAGAATCCTACGAGCAGTACTTC. Translation gives CASTRSGTESYEQYF. Looking up the rest from reference TRBV18 and TRBJ2-7 gives the full variable domain: NAGVMQNPRHLVRRRGQEARLRCSPMKGHSHVYWYRQLPEEGLKFMVYLQKENIIDESGMPKERFSAEFPKEGPSILRIQQVVRGDSAAYFCASTRSGTESYEQYFGPGTRLTVT.